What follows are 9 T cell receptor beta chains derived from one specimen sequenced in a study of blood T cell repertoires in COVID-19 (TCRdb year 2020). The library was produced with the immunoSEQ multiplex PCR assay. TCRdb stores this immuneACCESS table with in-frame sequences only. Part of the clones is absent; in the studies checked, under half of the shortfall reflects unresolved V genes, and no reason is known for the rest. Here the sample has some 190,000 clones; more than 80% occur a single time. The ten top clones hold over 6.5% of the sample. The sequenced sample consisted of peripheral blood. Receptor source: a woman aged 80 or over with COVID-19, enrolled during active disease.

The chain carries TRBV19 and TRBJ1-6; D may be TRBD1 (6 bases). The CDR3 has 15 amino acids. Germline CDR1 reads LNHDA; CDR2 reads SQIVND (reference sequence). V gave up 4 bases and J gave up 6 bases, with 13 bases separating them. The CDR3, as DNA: TGTGCCAGTAGTACCTGGACAGTCGCTAATTCACCCCTCCACTTT. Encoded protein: CASSTWTVANSPLHF.

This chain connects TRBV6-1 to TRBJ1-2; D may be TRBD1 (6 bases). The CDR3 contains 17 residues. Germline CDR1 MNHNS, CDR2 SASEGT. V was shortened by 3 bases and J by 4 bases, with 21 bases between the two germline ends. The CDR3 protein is CASSDRPTGGPTYGYTF. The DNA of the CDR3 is TGTGCCAGCAGTGACCGTCCGACAGGTGGTCCTACCTATGGCTACACCTTC.

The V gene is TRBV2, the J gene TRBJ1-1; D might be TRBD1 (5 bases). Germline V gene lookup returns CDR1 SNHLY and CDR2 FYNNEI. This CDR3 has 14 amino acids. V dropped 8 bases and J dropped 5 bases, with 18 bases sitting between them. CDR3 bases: TGTGCCAGCGGGGGTTTGTTTCGGGGGACTGAAGCTTTCTTT. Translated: CASGGLFRGTEAFF.

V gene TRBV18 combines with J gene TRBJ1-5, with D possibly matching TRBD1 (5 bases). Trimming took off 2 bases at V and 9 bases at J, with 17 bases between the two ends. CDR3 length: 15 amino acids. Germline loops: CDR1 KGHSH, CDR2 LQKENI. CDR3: CASSPEAGRSGPQHF. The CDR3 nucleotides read TGTGCCAGCTCACCAGAGGCAGGGAGGTCGGGGCCCCAGCATTTT.

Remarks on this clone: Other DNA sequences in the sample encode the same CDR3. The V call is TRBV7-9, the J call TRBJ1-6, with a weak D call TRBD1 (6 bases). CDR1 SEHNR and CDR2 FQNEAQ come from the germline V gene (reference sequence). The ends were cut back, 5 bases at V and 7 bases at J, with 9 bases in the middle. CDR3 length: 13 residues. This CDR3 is CASSLGQNSPLHF. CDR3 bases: TGTGCCAGCAGCCTAGGACAGAATTCACCCCTCCACTTT. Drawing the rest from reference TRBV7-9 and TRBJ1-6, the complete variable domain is DTGVSQNPRHKITKRGQNVTFRCDPISEHNRLYWYRQTLGQGPEFLTYFQNEAQLEKSRLLSDRFSAERPKGSFSTLEIQRTEQGDSAMYLCASSLGQNSPLHFGNGTRLTVT.

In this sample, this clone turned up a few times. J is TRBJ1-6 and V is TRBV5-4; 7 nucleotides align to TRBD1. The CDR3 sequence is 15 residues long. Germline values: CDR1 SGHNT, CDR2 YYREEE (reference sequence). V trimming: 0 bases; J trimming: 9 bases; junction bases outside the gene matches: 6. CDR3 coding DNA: TGTGCCAGCAGCTTGGAGGGACAGCCTAGTTCACCCCTCCACTTT. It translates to CASSLEGQPSSPLHF.

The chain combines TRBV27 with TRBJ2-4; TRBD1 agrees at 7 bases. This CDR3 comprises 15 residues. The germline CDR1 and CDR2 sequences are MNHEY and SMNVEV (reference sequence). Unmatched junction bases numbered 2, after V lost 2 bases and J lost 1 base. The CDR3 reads CASSLGQAAKNIQYF. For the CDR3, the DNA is TGTGCCAGCAGTTTAGGACAGGCCGCCAAAAACATTCAGTACTTC.

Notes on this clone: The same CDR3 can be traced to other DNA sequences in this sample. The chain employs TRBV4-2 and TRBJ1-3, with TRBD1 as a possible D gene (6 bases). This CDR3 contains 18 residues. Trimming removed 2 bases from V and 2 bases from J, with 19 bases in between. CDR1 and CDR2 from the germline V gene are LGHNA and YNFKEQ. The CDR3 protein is CASSQFPGESGAGNTIYF. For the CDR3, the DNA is TGTGCCAGCAGCCAATTTCCCGGGGAGTCAGGGGCTGGAAACACCATATATTTT.

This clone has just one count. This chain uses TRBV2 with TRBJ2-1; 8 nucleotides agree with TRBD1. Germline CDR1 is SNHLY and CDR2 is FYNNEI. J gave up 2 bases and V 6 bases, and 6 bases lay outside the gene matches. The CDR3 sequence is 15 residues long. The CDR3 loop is CASSPYRGTYNEQFF. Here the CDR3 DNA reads TGTGCCAGCAGCCCTTACAGGGGGACCTACAATGAGCAGTTCTTC.